This passage covers 20 T cell receptor beta chains from one sample sequenced in a study of blood T cell repertoires in COVID-19. The table came from immunoSEQ multiplex PCR; TCRdb's copy has only in-frame clones and leaves some out. Here the sample spans about 200,000 clones, less than 90% being singletons. The material sequenced was peripheral blood. All receptors come from a middle-aged man with active or convalescent COVID-19.

The rearrangement links TRBV5-5 to TRBJ1-2, with a weak D call TRBD1 (6 bases). Trimming removed 4 bases at V and 7 bases at J, with 26 bases between. Germline assignment: CDR1 SGHKS and CDR2 YYEKEE (reference sequence). CDR3 length: 17 residues. The CDR3 DNA reads as TGTGCCAGCAGCCGACGAGAGACAGGCTTCCCTTCAAGTGGCTACACCTTC. Protein product: CASSRRETGFPSSGYTF.

The gene calls are TRBV6-5 and TRBJ2-2; D not certain. From germline, CDR1 is MNHEY and CDR2 SVGAGI. This CDR3 is 14 amino acids long. V gave up 5 bases and J gave up 3 bases, with 10 bases separating them. CDR3 nucleotides: TGTGCCAGCAGTACGTCCAGTTACACCGGGGAGCTGTTTTTT. It yields the protein CASSTSSYTGELFF.

The chain has TRBV11-3 and TRBJ2-3; D may be TRBD1 (5 bases). This CDR3 comprises 14 residues. The V gene's germline CDR1 is SGHNT and CDR2 YENEEA. Trimming shortened V by 5 bases and J by 2 bases, and 11 bases separated the two germline ends. This CDR3 reads CASSQDTITDTQYF. DNA of the CDR3: TGTGCCAGCAGCCAGGACACGATCACAGATACGCAGTATTTT. The full variable domain, in which reference TRBV11-3 and TRBJ2-3 provide the parts outside the CDR3, is EAGVVQSPRYKIIEKKQPVAFWCNPISGHNTLYWYLQNLGQGPELLIRYENEEAVDDSQLPKDRFSAERLKGVDSTLKIQPAELGDSAVYLCASSQDTITDTQYFGPGTRLTVL.

The chain employs TRBV5-4 and TRBJ2-7; 9 nucleotides align to TRBD1. Trimming at V came to 4 bases and at J to 2 bases, leaving 7 bases not matched to a gene. The CDR3 is made up of 15 amino acids. Germline CDR1 and CDR2: SGHNT and YYREEE (reference sequence). CDR3 sequence reads: CASSPGQGEAYEQYF. The CDR3, as DNA: TGTGCCAGCAGCCCGGGACAGGGAGAGGCCTACGAGCAGTACTTC.

J is TRBJ2-2 and V is TRBV5-1; TRBD1 might be the D (5 bases). Trimming removed 1 base at V and 0 bases at J, with 10 bases between. The CDR3 is 16 residues long. Germline CDR1 and CDR2: SGHRS and YFSETQ. This CDR3 is CASSLTGPTNTGELFF. CDR3 DNA sequence: TGCGCCAGCAGCTTGACAGGACCTACGAACACCGGGGAGCTGTTTTTT.

The gene calls are TRBV11-3 and TRBJ2-1; 7 bases map to TRBD2. The CDR3 consists of 13 residues. J gave up 8 bases and V 6 bases, and 7 bases lay outside the gene matches. Germline CDR1 reads SGHNT; CDR2 reads YENEEA. DNA for the CDR3: TGTGCCAGCAGTTTTACTAGCGTCCATGAGCAGTTCTTC. Translating it yields CASSFTSVHEQFF.

The chain couples TRBV6-4 to TRBJ2-7, with D possibly being TRBD1 (6 bases). The V end was cut by 6 bases, the J end by 3 bases, with 27 bases between. The CDR3 sequence is 18 residues long. CDR1 is MRHNA and CDR2 is SNTAGT in the germline V gene. In nucleotides, the CDR3 is TGTGCCAGCAGCCTAAGAGAAACGGTCAGGGGACCCGTCTACGAGCAGTACTTC. Its translation is CASSLRETVRGPVYEQYF.

The chain is built from TRBV7-2 and TRBJ1-2; weak D call: TRBD1 (6 bases). Germline V CDR1 and CDR2: SGHTA, FQGNSA. The CDR3 covers 14 residues. Trimming took off 4 bases at V and 4 bases at J, with 13 bases between the two ends. CDR3 loop: CASSSATGVYGYTF. DNA of the CDR3: TGTGCCAGCAGCTCCGCGACAGGTGTCTATGGCTACACCTTC.

On this clone: The limits of the CDR3 on the DNA are not certain, so only TCRdb's listed CDR3 is given. The chain employs TRBV29-1 and TRBJ1-1. Germline CDR1 is SQVTM and CDR2 is ANQGSEA. The CDR3 extends over 15 residues, inclusive of both ends. This CDR3 reads CSGRGGSILDTEAFF.

The V call is TRBV6-5, the J call TRBJ1-2; a weak D match, TRBD1 (5 bases). Germline V CDR1 and CDR2: MNHEY, SVGAGI. The CDR3 is 13 amino acids. V was trimmed by 4 bases and J by 4 bases, leaving 10 bases between them. This chain's CDR3 is CASSFRVGYGYTF. In DNA, the CDR3 is TGTGCCAGCAGTTTCAGGGTTGGCTATGGCTACACCTTC.

V usage is TRBV14 and J usage is TRBJ2-2; D is ambiguous. The CDR3 is made up of 16 amino acids. Germline CDR1 SGHDN, CDR2 FVKESK. Trimming left V 4 bases short and J 4 bases short, with 16 bases between. The DNA for the CDR3 is TGTGCCAGCAGCCTCCTACGTGCGATGAGCACCGGGGAGCTGTTTTTT. It translates to CASSLLRAMSTGELFF.

The J gene is TRBJ2-7, the V gene TRBV7-2, with 9 bases matching TRBD2. Trimming removed 1 base from V and 2 bases from J; junction bases left unmatched: 6. The CDR3 consists of 16 residues. From germline, CDR1 is SGHTA and CDR2 FQGNSA. The CDR3 is CASSLGLGGGAYEQYF. DNA of the CDR3: TGTGCCAGCAGCTTAGGTCTCGGCGGGGGGGCCTACGAGCAGTACTTC.

The chain recombines TRBV4-1 with TRBJ2-4; D perhaps matches TRBD1 (6 bases). Germline CDR1 is MGHRA and CDR2 is YSYEKL. Trimming left V 3 bases short and J 2 bases short, with 17 bases between. The CDR3 contains 17 residues. DNA for the CDR3: TGCGCCAGCAGCCAGGCCGGACAGATGAAGACCAAAAACATTCAGTACTTC. Residues: CASSQAGQMKTKNIQYF.

The chain joins TRBV2 to TRBJ2-7; TRBD1 might be the D (5 bases). The CDR3 runs 14 residues. From germline, CDR1 is SNHLY and CDR2 FYNNEI. Between the trimmed V and J ends, which lost 2 bases and 1 base, there was a span of 9 bases. CDR3 nucleotides: TGTGCCAGCAGTGAAAGGGGCCCATCCTACGAGCAGTACTTC. This encodes CASSERGPSYEQYF.

The chain carries TRBV18 and TRBJ2-5; 9 bases line up with TRBD1. Germline trimming cut 2 bases from V and 5 bases from J; bases unmatched to any gene: 6. This CDR3 contains 15 residues. From germline, CDR1 is KGHSH and CDR2 LQKENI. CDR3 loop: CASSPMTGGVETQYF. CDR3 nucleotides: TGTGCCAGCTCACCAATGACAGGGGGTGTGGAGACCCAGTACTTC.

The gene calls are TRBV28 and TRBJ2-7; 10 nucleotides line up with TRBD2. The germline CDR1 and CDR2 sequences are MDHEN and SYDVKM. The CDR3 extends over 16 amino acids. J was trimmed by 0 bases and V by 3 bases; bases with no gene match: 5. This CDR3 is CASSFPGLAASYEQYF. The CDR3 DNA is TGTGCCAGCAGTTTCCCTGGACTAGCGGCCTCCTACGAGCAGTACTTC.

The chain uses TRBV4-1 and TRBJ2-1; weak D call: TRBD2 (5 bases). The CDR3 runs 13 residues. Trimming stripped 0 bases from V and 10 bases from J, with 10 bases between. Germline lookup yields CDR1 MGHRA and CDR2 YSYEKL. CDR3 nucleotide sequence: TGCGCCAGCAGCCAAGATGCGGGCCGCGAGCAGTTCTTC. Its protein is CASSQDAGREQFF.

This clone occurred many times. V gene TRBV19 combines with J gene TRBJ2-2; 7 bases agree with TRBD2. J lost 4 bases, V lost 3 bases, and 5 bases had no gene match. The CDR3 consists of 15 residues. Germline lookup yields CDR1 LNHDA and CDR2 SQIVND (reference sequence). The CDR3 loop reads CASSITGLPTGELFF. CDR3 DNA sequence: TGTGCCAGTAGTATTACGGGACTACCCACCGGGGAGCTGTTTTTT.

The chain has TRBV15 and TRBJ2-1; D might be TRBD1 (5 bases). Trimming stripped 1 base from V and 4 bases from J, with 8 bases between. CDR1 LNHNV and CDR2 YYDKDF come from the germline V gene (reference sequence). CDR3 length: 14 residues. CDR3: CATSRGTNYNEQFF. In DNA form, the CDR3 reads TGTGCCACCAGCAGAGGGACAAATTACAATGAGCAGTTCTTC. The whole variable domain, filled in from reference TRBV15 and TRBJ2-1, reads DAMVIQNPRYQVTQFGKPVTLSCSQTLNHNVMYWYQQKSSQAPKLLFHYYDKDFNNEADTPDNFQSRRPNTSFCFLDIRSPGLGDTAMYLCATSRGTNYNEQFFGPGTRLTVL.

The rearrangement uses TRBV28 and TRBJ2-7; 8 bases fit TRBD1. Losses at the gene ends were 5 bases for V and 2 bases for J; bases not matched to a gene: 2. Germline-derived CDR1 and CDR2 are MDHEN and SYDVKM. This CDR3 contains 13 residues. The CDR3 loop reads CASSGGQAYEQYF. The CDR3 bases are TGTGCCAGCAGTGGGGGACAGGCCTACGAGCAGTACTTC. Together with reference TRBV28 and TRBJ2-7, the CDR3 gives the full variable domain: DVKVTQSSRYLVKRTGEKVFLECVQDMDHENMFWYRQDPGLGLRLIYFSYDVKMKEKGDIPEGYSVSREKKERFSLILESASTNQTSMYLCASSGGQAYEQYFGPGTRLTVT.